One sample yielded the 14 T cell receptor beta chains listed below, sequenced in a study of early T cells in non-severe SARS-CoV-2 infection. Via MiXCR, TCRdb re-called the 5' RACE reads, giving one row per CDR3 protein. This sample yields approximately 65,000 distinct CDR3 sequences, of which 11% are seen a single time; just under 3% belongs to the top ten. Sample: whole blood, taken at baseline. The source is an adult who was a healthcare worker with PCR-confirmed SARS-CoV-2 infection or an uninfected control (not recorded which).

This clonotype was counted between two and nine times. This chain links TRBV7-9 with TRBJ2-5; D may match TRBD1 or TRBD2 (6 bases each). In germline, CDR1 is SEHNR, CDR2 FQNEAQ (reference sequence). The length of the CDR3 is 12 residues. The V gene lost 6 bases and the J gene lost 7 bases, with 12 bases spanning the gap. CDR3 sequence reads: CASSRGDGTQYF. The CDR3 DNA follows: TGTGCCAGCAGTAGGGGGGATGGGACCCAGTACTTC.

This clonotype was seen more than once but under ten times. This chain joins TRBV20-1 and TRBJ1-1; D is ambiguous. Trimming left V 6 bases short and J 1 base short, with 6 bases between. Per germline, CDR1 DFQATT and CDR2 SNEGSKA (reference sequence). The CDR3 covers 11 residues. The CDR3 DNA is TGCAGTGCGGCAGGGAACACTGAAGCTTTCTTT. The encoded protein is CSAAGNTEAFF.

The V call is TRBV7-2, the J call TRBJ2-3; tentatively, D is TRBD2 (5 bases). The CDR3 is 14 amino acids. V shed 9 bases and J shed 1 base, with 14 bases lying between them. The V gene's germline CDR1 is SGHTA and CDR2 FQGNSA. CDR3 residues: CASKPEAGTDTQYF. CDR3 nucleotide sequence: TGTGCCAGTAAACCGGAGGCCGGCACAGATACGCAGTATTTT.

The rearrangement joins TRBV7-9 to TRBJ1-6; 9 bases fit TRBD1. Germline assignment: CDR1 SEHNR and CDR2 FQNEAQ (reference sequence). With 7 bases clipped from V and 7 bases from J, the junction kept 11 bases outside the gene matches. The CDR3 runs 16 residues. The CDR3 DNA reads as TGTGCCAGCACCTTGACACTGGGACAGGGCAATTCACCCCTCCACTTT. Translation gives CASTLTLGQGNSPLHF.

This chain uses TRBV12-3 or TRBV12-4 with TRBJ1-1, with 7 bases lining up with TRBD1. The length of the CDR3 is 15 residues. The J segment lost 2 bases and the V segment lost 1 base, leaving 4 bases of the junction unmatched. CDR3 sequence (DNA): TGTGCCAGCAGTTTAGTACAGGGGATCAACACTGAAGCTTTCTTT. This encodes CASSLVQGINTEAFF.

This clonotype was seen only a few times. This rearrangement joins TRBV7-9 to TRBJ2-3; TRBD2 aligns across 11 bases. The CDR3 spans 15 residues. The V gene end was trimmed by 3 bases and the J gene end by 5 bases; junction bases not matched to a gene: 4. CDR1 is SEHNR, CDR2 FQNEAQ, per germline (reference sequence). CDR3 nucleotide sequence: TGTGCCAGCAGCTTTCCGACTAGCGGGGTAGATACGCAGTATTTT. Amino acid sequence: CASSFPTSGVDTQYF.

There are many counts of this clonotype. The chain has TRBV7-9 and TRBJ2-3; D is uncertain. This CDR3 is 11 amino acids long. V dropped 8 bases and J dropped 2 bases, with 5 bases sitting between them. Germline V gene lookup returns CDR1 SEHNR and CDR2 FQNEAQ (reference sequence). DNA for the CDR3: TGTGCCAGCTCAGACACAGATACGCAGTATTTT. Amino acids: CASSDTDTQYF.

This rearrangement joins TRBV7-8 to TRBJ1-4, with TRBD1 as a possible D gene (5 bases). The CDR3 is made up of 14 amino acids. V lost 6 bases and J lost 0, with 8 bases in between. Germline assignment: CDR1 SGHVS and CDR2 FQNEAQ. For the CDR3, the DNA is TGTGCCAGCAGTTTGACAGCAACTAATGAAAAACTGTTTTTT. It is translated as CASSLTATNEKLFF.

This clonotype was observed at least ten times. The genes are TRBV12-3 or TRBV12-4 and TRBJ2-7, with TRBD2 matching 13 bases. This CDR3 is 15 amino acids long. V trimming: 3 bases; J trimming: 7 bases; junction bases outside the gene matches: 6. CDR3 residues: CASSFLLAGGKEQYF. In DNA, the CDR3 is TGTGCCAGCAGTTTTTTACTAGCGGGGGGGAAGGAGCAGTACTTC.

The sample holds many counts of this clonotype. V gene TRBV9 combines with J gene TRBJ2-1, with 9 bases matching TRBD2. Germline CDR1 reads SGDLS; CDR2 reads YYNGEE. J was trimmed by 7 bases and V by 4 bases; bases with no gene match: 15. The CDR3 totals 17 residues. DNA of the CDR3: TGTGCCAGCAGCACCCGCCCCCTAGCGGGGAGGTCTAATGAGCAGTTCTTC. Its protein product is CASSTRPLAGRSNEQFF.

This clonotype has only a few counts. V usage is TRBV27 and J usage is TRBJ2-1; D is possibly TRBD1 (5 bases). Per germline, CDR1 MNHEY and CDR2 SMNVEV (reference sequence). The CDR3 has 12 residues. V was trimmed by 8 bases and J by 6 bases, leaving 11 bases between them. CDR3 amino acids: CASRDSPNEQFF. DNA of the CDR3: TGTGCCAGCCGTGACAGCCCCAATGAGCAGTTCTTC.

This clonotype has more than one count but fewer than ten. V is TRBV20-1 and J is TRBJ2-7; 10 nucleotides align to TRBD2. V shed 5 bases, J shed 4 bases, and the junction held 8 bases outside the gene matches. Germline CDR1 is DFQATT and CDR2 is SNEGSKA (reference sequence). The CDR3 loop spans 14 amino acids. CDR3 in DNA: TGCAGTGCTTCGAAGCGGGGGGGCCTTTACGAGCAGTACTTC. The encoded protein is CSASKRGGLYEQYF.

This clonotype was observed a handful of times. The J gene is TRBJ2-7, the V gene TRBV4-3, with TRBD2 matching over 10 bases. V dropped 4 bases and J dropped 4; count of bases not matched to a gene: 7. CDR3 length: 15 amino acids. In germline, CDR1 is LGHNA, CDR2 YSLEER. The CDR3 sequence: CASSPGLATAYEQYF. CDR3 DNA sequence: TGCGCCAGCAGCCCGGGACTAGCGACGGCTTACGAGCAGTACTTC.

The chain employs TRBV6-6 and TRBJ1-4; D uncertain. The germline V gene has CDR1 MNHNY and CDR2 SVGAGI (reference sequence). CDR3 length: 17 residues. V lost 5 bases and J 5 bases, leaving 21 bases between the germline ends. DNA of the CDR3: TGTGCCAGCAGTACCCATCCTAGAGGGAATTACAATGAAAAACTGTTTTTT. Residues: CASSTHPRGNYNEKLFF.